Each of the 30 T cell receptor beta chains below was sequenced from the same sample in a study of cytomegalovirus exposure and HLA in healthy donors. It was with 60 Vbeta and 13 Jbeta primers that the PCR ran. Generated by immunoSEQ multiplex PCR, the TCRdb table keeps only in-frame clones and is missing some. The sample has under 150,000 clones, 9.4% seen once; the top ten hold approximately 1.8%. The sample taken for sequencing was PBMCs. The origin of the receptors is a male donor in good health and CMV-seronegative.

The rearrangement links TRBV28 to TRBJ2-2, with D possibly matching TRBD2 (6 bases). CDR1 is MDHEN, CDR2 SYDVKM, per germline. The CDR3 has 15 residues. Deletions cut 3 bases from V and 4 bases from J, with 12 bases between. DNA for the CDR3: TGTGCCAGCAGTTTGACATTGGGGGGCACCGGGGAGCTGTTTTTT. Residues: CASSLTLGGTGELFF.

V and J are TRBV28 and TRBJ1-2; no definite D call. The CDR3 totals 14 residues. The germline V gene has CDR1 MDHEN and CDR2 SYDVKM. Trimming took 6 bases from V and 3 from J, leaving 14 bases between them. CDR3 nucleotide sequence: TGTGCCAGCAGCTCCCAAATCCCGGACTATGGCTACACCTTC. Its protein product is CASSSQIPDYGYTF.

The chain recombines TRBV10-3 with TRBJ2-1; 7 bases are shared with TRBD2. This CDR3 is built from 12 residues. J lost 9 bases, V lost 4 bases, and 3 bases had no gene match. Germline CDR1 is ENHRY and CDR2 is SYGVKD. CDR3 sequence (DNA): TGTGCCATCAGTGGGACTAGTAGTGAGCAGTTCTTC. This translates into CAISGTSSEQFF.

This clone appeared a few times. This chain links TRBV14 with TRBJ2-5; 7 bases match TRBD1. Germline values: CDR1 SGHDN, CDR2 FVKESK. CDR3 length equals 13 residues. The V segment lost 4 bases and the J segment 4 bases; nucleotides outside the gene matches: 3. The CDR3 here is CASSRTGVETQYF. Here the CDR3 DNA reads TGTGCCAGCAGCCGAACAGGGGTAGAGACCCAGTACTTC.

V is TRBV7-9 and J is TRBJ2-5, with D possibly TRBD2 on 6 matching bases. This CDR3 has 14 residues. Looked up from germline, CDR1 is SEHNR and CDR2 is FQNEAQ (reference sequence). V lost 3 bases to trimming and J lost 5 bases, with 13 bases between them. In DNA form, the CDR3 reads TGTGCCAGCAGCTTTGTGGGAGGAGCTGAGACCCAGTACTTC. Translation: CASSFVGGAETQYF.

Only one count was recorded for this clone. V usage is TRBV5-1 and J usage is TRBJ2-3; D unresolved. Between the trimmed V and J ends, which lost 2 bases and 2 bases, there was a span of 15 bases. The germline V gene encodes CDR1 SGHRS and CDR2 YFSETQ. The length of the CDR3 is 16 residues. The CDR3 DNA sequence: TGCGCCAGCAGCTTCTCTAGTGGAGTGTTCACAGATACGCAGTATTTT. It translates to CASSFSSGVFTDTQYF.

This clone was observed a few times. This sequence joins TRBV11-3 and TRBJ2-7; TRBD1 might be the D (6 bases). This CDR3 has 12 amino acids. Germline lookup yields CDR1 SGHNT and CDR2 YENEEA. V was cut by 6 bases and J by 5 bases, with 11 bases left in between. CDR3 loop: CASSIGGDEQYF. The CDR3 coding sequence is TGTGCCAGCAGTATAGGGGGTGACGAGCAGTACTTC.

J is TRBJ1-2 and V is TRBV9, with 7 bases lining up with TRBD1. V lost 6 bases to trimming and J lost 2 bases; unmatched junction nucleotides: 16. Germline CDR1 SGDLS, CDR2 YYNGEE. This CDR3 region has 17 residues. The CDR3 region has the DNA TGTGCCAGCACGAAAAGGACAGGACCGGAGGCCAACTATGGCTACACCTTC. This sequence encodes CASTKRTGPEANYGYTF.

In its sample, this clone was seen a few times. The V and J genes are TRBV7-2 and TRBJ2-2; TRBD1 matches 10 bases. CDR3 length: 15 amino acids. Germline V gene lookup returns CDR1 SGHTA and CDR2 FQGNSA. Trimming cost V 5 bases and J 6 bases; bases outside gene matches: 6. This CDR3 is CASSLDRGRPGELFF. CDR3 nucleotide sequence: TGTGCCAGCAGCCTTGACAGGGGGCGACCCGGGGAGCTGTTTTTT.

The sample holds a few counts of this clone. The chain couples TRBV11-2 to TRBJ2-7, with 8 bases aligning to TRBD1. This CDR3 has 15 residues. CDR1 and CDR2 from the germline V gene are SGHAT and FQNNGV. Losses at the gene ends were 2 bases for V and 6 bases for J; bases not matched to a gene: 9. The CDR3, as DNA: TGTGCCAGCAGCTTAATTAGGACAGGGATACCCGAGCAGTACTTC. It encodes CASSLIRTGIPEQYF.

The gene calls are TRBV6-1 and TRBJ2-7; TRBD2 aligns across 10 bases. Germline V gene data show CDR1 as MNHNS and CDR2 as SASEGT. There are 17 residues in the CDR3. V lost 0 bases, J lost 1 base, and 6 bases stayed unmatched. The CDR3 DNA sequence: TGTGCCAGCAGTGAAGCGAACGGACTAGCGGCGTCCTACGAGCAGTACTTC. Translation gives CASSEANGLAASYEQYF.

There are a few counts of this clone. The chain uses TRBV5-1 and TRBJ1-1; 8 bases align to TRBD1. Trimming removed 2 bases from V and 1 base from J; junction bases left unmatched: 1. CDR1 is SGHRS and CDR2 is YFSETQ in the germline V gene. The CDR3 sequence is 14 residues long. The CDR3 here is CASSFGQGNTEAFF. DNA of the CDR3: TGCGCCAGCAGCTTTGGACAGGGGAACACTGAAGCTTTCTTT.

There are a few counts of this clone. The CDR3 sequence is CASSSGGGLGANVLTF. The CDR3 DNA is TGCGCCAGCAGCTCGGGGGGGGGACTTGGGGCCAACGTCCTGACTTTC. The chain employs TRBV5-1 and TRBJ2-6, with 8 bases that match TRBD2. Germline values: CDR1 SGHRS, CDR2 YFSETQ. The CDR3 loop spans 16 amino acids. Trimming at V came to 3 bases and at J to 3 bases, leaving 5 bases not matched to a gene. Based on the CDR3 plus reference TRBV5-1 and TRBJ2-6, the full variable domain is KAGVTQTPRYLIKTRGQQVTLSCSPISGHRSVSWYQQTPGQGLQFLFEYFSETQRNKGNFPGRFSGRQFSNSRSEMNVSTLELGDSALYLCASSSGGGLGANVLTFGAGSRLTVL.

The chain recombines TRBV6-5 with TRBJ2-5; the match to TRBD1 covers 7 bases. After removal of 6 bases from V and 0 bases from J, the junction contained 7 bases not matched to a gene. The CDR3 consists of 15 residues. In germline, CDR1 is MNHEY, CDR2 SVGAGI. For the CDR3, the DNA is TGTGCCAGCAGCACGACAGGGATTCACCAAGAGACCCAGTACTTC. Translating gives CASSTTGIHQETQYF.

J is TRBJ2-1 and V is TRBV6-1, with TRBD2 as a possible D gene (6 bases). CDR3 length: 16 residues. Per germline, CDR1 MNHNS and CDR2 SASEGT. The V end lost 3 bases, the J end lost 5 bases, and 17 bases lay between the germline ends. In DNA form, the CDR3 reads TGTGCCAGCAGTGACGGGACTTCCCTTACTCACAATGAGCAGTTCTTC. Translating gives CASSDGTSLTHNEQFF.

Only a few counts were recorded for this clone. The J gene is TRBJ2-6, the V gene TRBV14; D is perhaps TRBD2 (5 bases). Germline CDR1 reads SGHDN; CDR2 reads FVKESK. This CDR3 region has 19 residues. V lost 3 bases and J 0 bases, leaving 18 bases between the germline ends. CDR3 residues: CASSHFVGVAYSGANVLTF. The CDR3 DNA sequence: TGTGCCAGCAGCCACTTTGTCGGGGTAGCCTACTCTGGGGCCAACGTCCTGACTTTC. The whole variable domain, filled in from reference TRBV14 and TRBJ2-6, reads EAGVTQFPSHSVIEKGQTVTLRCDPISGHDNLYWYRRVMGKEIKFLLHFVKESKQDESGMPNNRFLAERTGGTYSTLKVQPAELEDSGVYFCASSHFVGVAYSGANVLTFGAGSRLTVL.

V and J are TRBV27 and TRBJ2-2; 9 bases line up with TRBD2. The CDR3 totals 15 residues. From germline, CDR1 is MNHEY and CDR2 SMNVEV (reference sequence). The V gene end was trimmed by 4 bases and the J gene end by 9 bases; junction bases not matched to a gene: 9. The CDR3 is CASSSGTSPPRELFF. CDR3 coding DNA: TGTGCCAGCAGTTCCGGGACTAGCCCACCCCGGGAGCTGTTTTTT.

The chain is built from TRBV6-4 and TRBJ1-2; 8 nucleotides line up with TRBD1. The CDR3 covers 13 residues. The V segment lost 6 bases and the J segment 8 bases; nucleotides outside the gene matches: 8. From germline, CDR1 is MRHNA and CDR2 SNTAGT. The CDR3 here is CASSDTGGGGYTF. CDR3 nucleotide sequence: TGTGCCAGCAGCGATACAGGGGGAGGGGGCTACACCTTC.

The table lists this clone with a few counts. The rearrangement links TRBV10-3 to TRBJ1-2, with 7 bases matching TRBD1. This CDR3 contains 13 residues. CDR1 is ENHRY and CDR2 is SYGVKD in the germline V gene. J was trimmed by 9 bases and V by 6 bases; bases with no gene match: 10. CDR3 region: CAIRDRSHTSYTF. The CDR3 coding sequence is TGTGCCATCAGGGACAGGTCTCATACGAGCTACACCTTC.

The chain joins TRBV29-1 to TRBJ1-1; the match to TRBD1 covers 9 bases. Losses at the gene ends were 8 bases for V and 4 bases for J; bases not matched to a gene: 5. The CDR3 is 12 amino acids. Germline V gives CDR1 SQVTM, CDR2 ANQGSEA. The CDR3 region is CSRDRAGTEAFF. CDR3 in DNA: TGCAGCCGGGACAGGGCAGGCACTGAAGCTTTCTTT.

The chain employs TRBV4-1 and TRBJ2-7; D unclear. Germline CDR1 is MGHRA and CDR2 is YSYEKL. CDR3 length: 15 amino acids. The V and J ends lost 5 bases and 2 bases respectively, with 16 bases between them. CDR3 loop: CASSFFGGAPYEQYF. CDR3 nucleotides: TGCGCCAGCAGCTTCTTCGGCGGAGCACCCTACGAGCAGTACTTC.

The rearrangement uses TRBV29-1 and TRBJ2-7; 7 bases match TRBD2. With V trimmed by 6 bases and J by 1 base, 6 bases remained unmatched. From germline, CDR1 is SQVTM and CDR2 ANQGSEA. The CDR3 covers 13 residues. CDR3 sequence: CSVSWGGSYEQYF. The CDR3 coding sequence is TGCAGCGTGTCCTGGGGGGGGTCCTACGAGCAGTACTTC.

The chain carries TRBV7-2 and TRBJ2-2; 8 bases line up with TRBD1. V gave up 8 bases and J gave up 4 bases; unmatched junction bases: 15. Germline CDR1 is SGHTA and CDR2 is FQGNSA. The CDR3 length is 17 residues. For the CDR3, the DNA is TGTGCCAGCCGGACAGGGAGGATGTTCGAAGGCACCGGGGAGCTGTTTTTT. Amino acids: CASRTGRMFEGTGELFF. The complete variable domain, with remaining parts taken from reference TRBV7-2 and TRBJ2-2, reads GAGVSQSPSNKVTEKGKDVELRCDPISGHTALYWYRQSLGQGLEFLIYFQGNSAPDKSGLPSDRFSAERTGGSVSTLTIQRTQQEDSAVYLCASRTGRMFEGTGELFFGEGSRLTVL.

The chain is built from TRBV6-1 and TRBJ2-3; possible D gene TRBD2, 5 bases. The germline V gene encodes CDR1 MNHNS and CDR2 SASEGT. The CDR3 runs 15 residues. The V end lost 6 bases, the J end lost 10 bases, and 23 bases lay between the germline ends. The CDR3 is CASRAAEGGLSAQYF. CDR3 sequence (DNA): TGTGCCAGCAGGGCCGCTGAGGGTGGCCTATCTGCGCAGTATTTT.

The table lists this clone with a few counts. The chain is built from TRBV11-3 and TRBJ2-1; TRBD2 agrees at 9 bases. Germline CDR1 and CDR2: SGHNT and YENEEA. The CDR3 is 15 residues long. V was clipped by 0 bases and J by 7 bases; unmatched bases: 4. The CDR3 region is CASSLEAGGYNEQFF. In DNA form, the CDR3 reads TGTGCCAGCAGCTTAGAAGCGGGGGGCTATAATGAGCAGTTCTTC.

This clone was found a few times. The chain couples TRBV6-5 to TRBJ1-2, with D perhaps TRBD1 (6 bases). The CDR3 spans 14 residues. From germline, CDR1 is MNHEY and CDR2 SVGAGI. V lost 6 bases and J 12 bases, leaving 23 bases between the germline ends. The CDR3 spells CASSPSMGAPGHTF. CDR3 DNA: TGTGCCAGCAGCCCTTCCATGGGGGCCCCGGGGCACACCTTC.

This clone was recorded a few times. The chain couples TRBV19 to TRBJ2-7; 9 bases line up with TRBD2. The germline V gene has CDR1 LNHDA and CDR2 SQIVND (reference sequence). The CDR3 is 15 amino acids. J gave up 2 bases and V 6 bases, and 8 bases lay outside the gene matches. The CDR3 coding sequence is TGTGCCAGTAGCCCCAGGCGGGAGGGCCCCTACGAGCAGTACTTC. This translates into CASSPRREGPYEQYF.

The gene calls are TRBV5-1 and TRBJ1-1, with 7 bases identical to TRBD1. Germline loops: CDR1 SGHRS, CDR2 YFSETQ. This CDR3 has 14 amino acids. Trimming removed 5 bases from V and 1 base from J; junction bases left unmatched: 5. Here the CDR3 reads CASRRDSRNTEAFF. The CDR3, as DNA: TGCGCCAGCAGGAGGGACAGCCGGAACACTGAAGCTTTCTTT.

The chain recombines TRBV28 with TRBJ2-7; TRBD2 matches 9 bases. Germline V gives CDR1 MDHEN, CDR2 SYDVKM. The CDR3 sequence is 15 residues long. V lost 6 bases to trimming and J lost 2 bases; unmatched junction nucleotides: 8. The CDR3 here is CASSSSGSRTYEQYF. CDR3 nucleotides: TGTGCCAGCAGCAGTAGCGGGAGTAGGACCTACGAGCAGTACTTC.

The V and J genes are TRBV6-1 and TRBJ2-7; TRBD2 agrees at 9 bases. Germline assignment: CDR1 MNHNS and CDR2 SASEGT. There are 16 residues in the CDR3. The V and J ends lost 0 bases and 2 bases, in that order; junction bases with no gene match: 5. CDR3 coding DNA: TGTGCCAGCAGTGAAGCCGCCTTAGCGGGAGCCTACGAGCAGTACTTC. Amino acids: CASSEAALAGAYEQYF.